Only a few counts were recorded for the clone carrying this T cell receptor (beta chain). Antigen specificity is unknown. This sample is part of a study of vaccination and CD4 T cells after COVID-19. Treatment described: roughly 11-day PBMC culture with coronavirus spike peptide pools or control peptides (ViraFEST assay). Sequencing of the DNA from cultured CD4+ T cells was carried out with the Oncomine TCR Beta short-read assay. TCRdb re-derived calls from the PCR reads in MiXCR, one entry per CDR3 protein. The sample contains roughly 13,000 distinct CDR3 sequences, roughly 21% of which appear only once. CDR3 size: 12 residues. V shed 6 bases and J shed 1 base, with 7 bases lying between them. The germline CDR1 and CDR2 sequences are ENHRY and SYGVKD.

This receptor was taken from a human donor with COVID-19. The gene calls are TRBV10-3 and TRBJ2-7; possible D gene TRBD1, 5 bases. Sequencing input: cultured CD4+ T cells from blood. The CDR3 DNA reads TGTGCCATCAGGACAGTTTCCTACGAGCAGTACTTC. Translated: CAIRTVSYEQYF.